This T cell receptor (beta chain) was identified during a study of T cell repertoires in cytomegalovirus infection. Study-level points and caveats: Individuals carrying CMV plus the relevant HLA were identified by cumulative frequency of public TCR beta families. There were HLA-C-restricted CMV-specific TCR beta clonotypes dominating the ex vivo response.

Germline CDR1 reads MNHEY; CDR2 reads SVGEGT. Trimming removed 3 bases from V and 3 bases from J, with 27 bases in between. The CDR3 length is 20 residues. This clonotype was counted only a few times. The antigen is not known. TCRdb itself ran the reads through MiXCR, one entry per CDR3 protein. The sample carries a few hundred thousand distinct CDR3 sequences, about 17% recorded once. The sequence came from a human donor in good health (CMV status not recorded). Some clones in this sample may be carry-over from other donors' samples. The sequenced sample consisted of CD8+ T cells from PBMCs. The chain carries TRBV6-2 or TRBV6-3 and TRBJ2-1; D gene unclear. CDR3 in amino acids: CASSYSRANPVSDHYNEQFF. CDR3 DNA: TGTGCCAGCAGTTATAGCCGCGCGAATCCGGTCTCCGACCACTACAATGAGCAGTTCTTC.